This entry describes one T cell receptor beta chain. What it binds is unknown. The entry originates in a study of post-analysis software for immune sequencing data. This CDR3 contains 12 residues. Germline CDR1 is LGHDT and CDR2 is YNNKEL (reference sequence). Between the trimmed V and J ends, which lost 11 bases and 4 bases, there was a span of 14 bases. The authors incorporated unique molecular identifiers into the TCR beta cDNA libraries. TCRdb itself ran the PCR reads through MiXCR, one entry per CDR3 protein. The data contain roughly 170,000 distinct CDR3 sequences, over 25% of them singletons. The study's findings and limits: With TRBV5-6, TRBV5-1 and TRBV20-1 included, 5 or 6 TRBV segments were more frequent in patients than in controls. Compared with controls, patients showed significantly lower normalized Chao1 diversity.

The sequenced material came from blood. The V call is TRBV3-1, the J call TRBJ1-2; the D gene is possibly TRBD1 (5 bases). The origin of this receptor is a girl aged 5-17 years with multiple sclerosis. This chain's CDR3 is CALPNRPYGYTF. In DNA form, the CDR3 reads TGTGCCCTTCCAAACAGGCCCTATGGCTACACCTTC.